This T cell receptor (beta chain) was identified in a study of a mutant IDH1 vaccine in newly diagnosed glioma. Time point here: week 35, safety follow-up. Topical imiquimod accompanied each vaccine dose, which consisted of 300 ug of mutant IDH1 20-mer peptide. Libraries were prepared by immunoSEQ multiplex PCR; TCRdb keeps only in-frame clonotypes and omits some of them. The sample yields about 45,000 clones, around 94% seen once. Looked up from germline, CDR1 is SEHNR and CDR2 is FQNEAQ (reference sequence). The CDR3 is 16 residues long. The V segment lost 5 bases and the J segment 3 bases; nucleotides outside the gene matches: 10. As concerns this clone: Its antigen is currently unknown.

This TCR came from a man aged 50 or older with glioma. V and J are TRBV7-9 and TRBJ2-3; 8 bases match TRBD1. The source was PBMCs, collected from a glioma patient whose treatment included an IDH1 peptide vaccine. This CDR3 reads CASSKGQGGRTDTQYF. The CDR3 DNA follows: TGTGCCAGCAGCAAAGGACAGGGTGGTAGGACAGATACGCAGTATTTT.